The 31 T cell receptor beta chains given below trace back to one sample, sequenced in a study of early T cells in non-severe SARS-CoV-2 infection. MiXCR was run by TCRdb on the 5' RACE reads, yielding one entry per CDR3 protein. The profile shows about 40,000 distinct CDR3 sequences, around a quarter of them singletons. The material sequenced was whole blood, taken at baseline. The receptors stem from an adult who was a healthcare worker with PCR-confirmed SARS-CoV-2 infection or an uninfected control (not recorded which).

This clonotype was observed many times. The chain links TRBV3-1 to TRBJ1-1, with 8 positions matching TRBD1. The V and J ends lost 0 bases and 0 bases, in that order; junction bases with no gene match: 6. CDR1 is LGHDT, CDR2 YNNKEL, per germline (reference sequence). The CDR3 extends over 17 amino acids. The CDR3 coding sequence is TGTGCCAGCAGCCAAGATGTCGACAGGGGTTTGAACACTGAAGCTTTCTTT. Its protein is CASSQDVDRGLNTEAFF.

This chain connects TRBV11-2 to TRBJ1-3; D gene unclear. V was clipped by 4 bases and J by 0 bases, with 13 bases between them. Germline assignment: CDR1 SGHAT and CDR2 FQNNGV. The CDR3 has 16 residues. This CDR3 reads CASSYIGSPSGNTIYF. The CDR3 DNA reads TGTGCCAGCAGCTACATTGGGAGCCCCTCTGGAAACACCATATATTTT.

This clonotype was seen repeatedly, ten times or more. The chain recombines TRBV6-2 or TRBV6-3 with TRBJ2-7; tentative D call: TRBD1 (6 bases). Between the trimmed V and J ends, which lost 5 bases and 0 bases, there was a span of 11 bases. CDR1 MNHEY and CDR2 SVGEGT come from the germline V gene. There are 14 residues in the CDR3. CDR3: CASSRDTFSYEQYF. For the CDR3, the DNA is TGTGCCAGCAGTAGGGACACGTTCTCCTACGAGCAGTACTTC.

This chain joins TRBV20-1 and TRBJ2-1; no reliable D call. There are 13 residues in the CDR3. Germline V CDR1 and CDR2: DFQATT, SNEGSKA (reference sequence). Deletions cut 6 bases from V and 0 bases from J, with 9 bases between. For the CDR3, the DNA is TGCAGTGCGGGCCAGAGCTCCTACAATGAGCAGTTCTTC. Amino acids: CSAGQSSYNEQFF.

V and J are TRBV29-1 and TRBJ2-5; a possible D gene is TRBD1 (5 bases). Germline CDR1 reads SQVTM; CDR2 reads ANQGSEA. Trimming removed 0 bases at V and 2 bases at J, with 19 bases between. The length of the CDR3 is 17 residues. The CDR3 reads CSVEEHDSFVTQETQYF. In DNA form, the CDR3 reads TGCAGCGTTGAAGAACATGACAGCTTCGTCACTCAAGAGACCCAGTACTTC.

This sequence joins TRBV7-9 and TRBJ1-2; TRBD1 is a possible D gene (6 bases). Trimming removed 5 bases at V and 3 bases at J, with 22 bases between. Germline V gene lookup returns CDR1 SEHNR and CDR2 FQNEAQ (reference sequence). The CDR3 contains 17 residues. CDR3 residues: CASSLPSTGFIHYGYTF. As DNA, the CDR3 is TGTGCCAGCAGCCTCCCCTCCACAGGGTTCATACACTATGGCTACACCTTC.

This clonotype is termed medium-sized (0.01 to 0.1%). This sequence joins TRBV12-3 or TRBV12-4 and TRBJ1-1; D is unresolved. The CDR3 is 11 residues long. V gave up 5 bases and J gave up 8 bases, with 9 bases separating them. CDR3 in amino acids: CASSTQTEAFF. CDR3 sequence (DNA): TGTGCCAGCAGTACGCAGACGGAAGCTTTCTTT.

This clonotype appeared a few times. The chain joins TRBV7-2 to TRBJ2-3; 8 positions match TRBD2. This CDR3 has 15 amino acids. The V and J ends lost 8 bases and 2 bases, in that order; junction bases with no gene match: 9. Germline CDR1 and CDR2: SGHTA and FQGNSA. CDR3 residues: CASGSGLAFTDTQYF. As DNA, the CDR3 is TGTGCCAGCGGATCCGGACTAGCCTTCACAGATACGCAGTATTTT.

This clonotype has only a few counts. V usage is TRBV5-1 and J usage is TRBJ2-7; 8 bases match TRBD1. Germline V gene data show CDR1 as SGHRS and CDR2 as YFSETQ. The CDR3 is 14 residues long. V gave up 1 base and J gave up 7 bases; unmatched junction bases: 7. The CDR3 protein is CASSLFGQGGEQYF. CDR3 bases: TGCGCCAGCAGCTTGTTTGGACAGGGTGGAGAGCAGTACTTC.

The V gene is TRBV11-2, the J gene TRBJ2-7, with D perhaps TRBD1 or TRBD2 (5 bases each). Germline-derived CDR1 and CDR2 are SGHAT and FQNNGV. CDR3 length equals 15 residues. Trimming shortened V by 5 bases and J by 0 bases, and 14 bases separated the two germline ends. In nucleotides, the CDR3 is TGTGCCAGCAGCCCCCGGGGCAGAAGCTCCTACGAGCAGTACTTC. It translates to CASSPRGRSSYEQYF.

This sequence joins TRBV7-2 and TRBJ2-3, with 8 nucleotides matching TRBD2. The trim removed 5 bases at V and 2 bases at J, leaving 12 bases unmatched. The CDR3 is 17 residues long. Per the germline V gene, CDR1 is SGHTA and CDR2 is FQGNSA. CDR3 nucleotides: TGTGCCAGCAGCCCCCGGGGGGCTAGCGGGTACACAGATACGCAGTATTTT. Encoded protein: CASSPRGASGYTDTQYF.

This clonotype was seen more than once but under ten times. The V call is TRBV4-1, the J call TRBJ2-3; the D call may be TRBD1 or TRBD2 (5 bases each). The CDR3 consists of 14 residues. V dropped 4 bases and J dropped 5 bases, with 13 bases sitting between them. Germline CDR1 reads MGHRA; CDR2 reads YSYEKL. CDR3 sequence reads: CASSLNEGRDTQYF. In nucleotides, the CDR3 is TGCGCCAGCAGCCTCAACGAGGGGAGAGATACGCAGTATTTT.

The CDR3 sequence: CASSMGGQTGELFF. The CDR3, as DNA: TGTGCCAGTAGTATGGGCGGACAAACCGGGGAGCTGTTTTTT. The rearrangement joins TRBV19 to TRBJ2-2, with D perhaps matching TRBD1 (5 bases). V shed 3 bases and J shed 5 bases, with 10 bases lying between them. This CDR3 has 14 amino acids. Germline CDR1 reads LNHDA; CDR2 reads SQIVND (reference sequence).

V and J are TRBV12-3 or TRBV12-4 and TRBJ1-6, with 8 bases aligning to TRBD1. The ends lost 5 bases at V and 0 bases at J; junction bases unmatched: 9. CDR3 length: 18 residues. Here the CDR3 DNA reads TGTGCCAGCAGTAGGACAGGGTTGTCGAGCTCCTATAATTCACCCCTCCACTTT. As protein: CASSRTGLSSSYNSPLHF.

The rearrangement links TRBV11-2 to TRBJ1-2; maybe TRBD1 (5 bases). The V gene's germline CDR1 is SGHAT and CDR2 FQNNGV. Trimming took 4 bases from V and 6 from J, leaving 12 bases between them. There are 13 residues in the CDR3. The CDR3 DNA follows: TGTGCCAGCAGCTCAGGGAGGGCGAATGGCTACACCTTC. Amino acids: CASSSGRANGYTF.

The CDR3 region is CASSMMGVRNQPQHF. DNA of the CDR3: TGTGCCAGCAGTATGATGGGGGTGCGCAATCAGCCCCAGCATTTT. The V and J genes are TRBV6-5 and TRBJ1-5, with D possibly TRBD1 on 5 matching bases. The CDR3 is made up of 15 amino acids. Looked up from germline, CDR1 is MNHEY and CDR2 is SVGAGI. V lost 5 bases, J lost 2 bases, and 13 bases lay in between.

The chain has TRBV6-1 and TRBJ2-7, with 8 bases that match TRBD1. The CDR3 runs to 13 residues. The V gene end was trimmed by 8 bases and the J gene end by 5 bases; junction bases not matched to a gene: 8. CDR1 and CDR2 (germline): MNHNS, SASEGT. CDR3 region: CASPRDRLDEQYF. CDR3 sequence (DNA): TGTGCCAGCCCCAGGGACAGGTTGGACGAGCAGTACTTC.

V gene TRBV20-1 combines with J gene TRBJ1-1; D not certain. CDR3 length equals 15 residues. Germline V gene lookup returns CDR1 DFQATT and CDR2 SNEGSKA (reference sequence). V was trimmed by 0 bases and J by 4 bases, leaving 15 bases between them. Here the CDR3 reads CSARDQGGFITEAFF. CDR3 DNA: TGCAGTGCTAGAGACCAAGGAGGATTTATCACTGAAGCTTTCTTT.

This clonotype was seen more than once but under ten times. V gene TRBV13 combines with J gene TRBJ2-4, with 8 bases fitting TRBD2. The CDR3 sequence is 15 residues long. V was clipped by 1 base and J by 7 bases; unmatched bases: 6. Germline loops: CDR1 PRHDT, CDR2 FYEKMQ (reference sequence). This CDR3 reads CASSLVSGGPNIQYF. The CDR3 DNA is TGTGCCAGCAGCTTAGTATCGGGGGGGCCGAACATTCAGTACTTC.

The CDR3 sequence is CSARATGGSNYGYTF. DNA for the CDR3: TGCAGTGCTAGAGCCACAGGGGGATCAAACTATGGCTACACCTTC. This sequence joins TRBV20-1 and TRBJ1-2; 8 bases align to TRBD1. Trimming took 1 base from V and 2 from J; bases not matched to a gene: 6. CDR1 and CDR2 (germline): DFQATT, SNEGSKA (reference sequence). The CDR3 is 15 amino acids.

The V call is TRBV6-5, the J call TRBJ1-4, with D possibly being TRBD1 (6 bases). The V gene's germline CDR1 is MNHEY and CDR2 SVGAGI. The CDR3 spans 14 residues. The V end was cut by 6 bases, the J end by 8 bases, with 16 bases between. The chain's CDR3 is CASRTQGNWEKLFF. In nucleotides, the CDR3 is TGTGCCAGCAGGACCCAGGGGAACTGGGAAAAACTGTTTTTT.

This rearrangement joins TRBV6-1 to TRBJ1-6, with D maybe TRBD1 (6 bases). This CDR3 is built from 15 residues. CDR1 and CDR2 (germline): MNHNS, SASEGT. V lost 3 bases and J lost 7, with 13 bases in between. The DNA of the CDR3 is TGTGCCAGCAGTGATAGACAGGTGGGAAATTCACCCCTCCACTTT. It yields the protein CASSDRQVGNSPLHF.

This clonotype was recorded a few times. In DNA, the CDR3 is TGTGCCAGCAGCTTGGCCGCGGGACCACAACGAGATACAGATACGCAGTATTTT. Protein: CASSLAAGPQRDTDTQYF. This chain joins TRBV5-5 and TRBJ2-3; TRBD2 is a possible D gene (6 bases). Trimming shortened V by 0 bases and J by 3 bases, and 20 bases separated the two germline ends. The CDR3 covers 18 residues. Germline assignment: CDR1 SGHKS and CDR2 YYEKEE (reference sequence).

This clonotype is medium-sized (0.01 to 0.1%) within its sample. This chain connects TRBV6-1 to TRBJ2-1, with 7 bases matching TRBD1. Trimming at V came to 9 bases and at J to 5 bases, leaving 7 bases not matched to a gene. CDR1 is MNHNS, CDR2 SASEGT, per germline. The CDR3 is made up of 13 amino acids. CDR3 DNA sequence: TGTGCCAGTGCCGGACAGGCGGACAATGAGCAGTTCTTC. It is translated as CASAGQADNEQFF.

Turning to this clonotype: Its ends do not fully match the called genes, so a read error is possible. V is TRBV6-2 or TRBV6-3 and J is TRBJ2-2; 10 bases are shared with TRBD2. The CDR3 extends over 16 amino acids. Germline assignment: CDR1 MNHEY and CDR2 SVGEGT. CDR3 sequence (DNA): TGTGCCAGCAGCCACGGGGGACTAGCGAAGACCGGGGAGCTGTTTTTT. Its protein product is CASSHGGLAKTGELFF.

This clonotype was observed at least ten times. V is TRBV29-1 and J is TRBJ1-3; no definite D call. V lost 5 bases and J 0 bases, leaving 5 bases between the germline ends. Germline V lookup: CDR1 SQVTM, CDR2 ANQGSEA. The CDR3 totals 12 residues. CDR3 in DNA: TGCAGCGTTCGGAGCTCTGGAAACACCATATATTTT. Protein sequence: CSVRSSGNTIYF.

This clonotype occurred many times. V is TRBV6-5 and J is TRBJ2-3; the D gene is possibly TRBD1 (6 bases). The V end was cut by 7 bases, the J end by 3 bases, with 14 bases between. The germline CDR1 and CDR2 sequences are MNHEY and SVGAGI. The CDR3 is made up of 14 amino acids. The CDR3 sequence is CASNQGWGTDTQYF. In DNA form, the CDR3 reads TGTGCCAGCAACCAGGGGTGGGGAACAGATACGCAGTATTTT.

J is TRBJ2-3 and V is TRBV4-1; 9 bases are shared with TRBD2. The trim removed 1 base at V and 4 bases at J, leaving 3 bases unmatched. The CDR3 consists of 15 residues. CDR1 and CDR2 (germline): MGHRA, YSYEKL. The CDR3 sequence: CASSQVGGGADTQYF. As DNA, the CDR3 is TGCGCCAGCAGCCAAGTTGGCGGGGGGGCAGATACGCAGTATTTT.

This clonotype came up a few times. The genes are TRBV11-2 and TRBJ2-3; 7 bases are a match to TRBD1. This CDR3 has 16 amino acids. V lost 1 base to trimming and J lost 5 bases; unmatched junction nucleotides: 9. Germline V gives CDR1 SGHAT, CDR2 FQNNGV. In nucleotides, the CDR3 is TGTGCCAGCAGCTTAGGGTCGGGACAGCCGGGAGATACGCAGTATTTT. Its translation is CASSLGSGQPGDTQYF.

The chain is built from TRBV29-1 and TRBJ2-7, with D possibly TRBD1 on 6 matching bases. Germline V gives CDR1 SQVTM, CDR2 ANQGSEA. This CDR3 has 13 residues. V was cut by 5 bases and J by 5 bases, with 16 bases left in between. The CDR3 DNA reads TGCAGCGTTAAACAGGGAGCGAGGGACGAGCAGTACTTC. Residues: CSVKQGARDEQYF.

V is TRBV20-1 and J is TRBJ1-6; D is unresolved. Trimming cost V 6 bases and J 0 bases, with 12 bases left between them. Looked up from germline, CDR1 is DFQATT and CDR2 is SNEGSKA (reference sequence). The CDR3 totals 15 residues. CDR3: CSAEDGPSYNSPLHF. CDR3 DNA: TGCAGTGCGGAGGACGGGCCCTCCTATAATTCACCCCTCCACTTT.